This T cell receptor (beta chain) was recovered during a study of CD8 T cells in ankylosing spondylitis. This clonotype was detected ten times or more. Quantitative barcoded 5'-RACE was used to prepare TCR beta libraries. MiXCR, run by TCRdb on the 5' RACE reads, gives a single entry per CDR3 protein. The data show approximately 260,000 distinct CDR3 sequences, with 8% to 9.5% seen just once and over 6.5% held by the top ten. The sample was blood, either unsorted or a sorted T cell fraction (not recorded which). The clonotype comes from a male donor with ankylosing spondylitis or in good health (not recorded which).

The CDR3 loop reads CASKFRAGGKDGYTF. CDR3 coding DNA: TGTGCCAGCAAGTTTAGGGCAGGGGGTAAGGATGGCTACACCTTC. V is TRBV27 and J is TRBJ1-2; 7 nucleotides align to TRBD1. Germline V lookup: CDR1 MNHEY, CDR2 SMNVEV (reference sequence). With V trimmed by 7 bases and J by 6 bases, 14 bases remained unmatched. The CDR3 runs 15 residues.